This is a list of T cell receptor beta chains from one sample in a study of cytomegalovirus exposure and HLA in healthy donors. Sequencing used immunoSEQ multiplex PCR; TCRdb keeps in-frame clones, though not all of them. The sample has 100,000 to 120,000 clones, 80% to 85% seen once. Sequencing was done on a sample of PBMCs. Receptors were obtained from a woman aged 55-70 years in good health and CMV-seropositive. The CDR3 runs from the conserved cysteine through the conserved F or W. D genes are given only for firm matches. Size tells how often a clone was seen (once, few, many) or the class of an expanded clone, and some rows leave it out.

clone_size: few
v_call: TRBV27
d_call: NA
j_call: TRBJ2-1
cdr3_aa: CASSMTGYYNEQFF
cdr3_nt: TGTGCCAGCAGTATGACAGGATACTACAATGAGCAGTTCTTC

clone_size: few
v_call: TRBV2
d_call: NA
j_call: TRBJ2-6
cdr3_aa: CASSEVAGGANVLTF
cdr3_nt: TGTGCCAGCAGTGAAGTTGCCGGGGGGGCCAACGTCCTGACTTTC

clone_size: NA
v_call: TRBV29-1
d_call: NA
j_call: TRBJ2-5
cdr3_aa: CSVGGPRETQYF
cdr3_nt: TGCAGCGTTGGTGGCCCTCGAGAGACCCAGTACTTC

clone_size: NA
v_call: TRBV5-1
d_call: NA
j_call: TRBJ2-3
cdr3_aa: CASSLGGTNTDTQYF
cdr3_nt: TGCGCCAGCAGCTTGGGAGGGACAAACACAGATACGCAGTATTTT

clone_size: NA
v_call: TRBV27
d_call: NA
j_call: TRBJ2-5
cdr3_aa: CASSPWVSETMTREQYF
cdr3_nt: TGTGCCAGCAGTCCGTGGGTGTCGGAAACGATGACTAGGGAGCAGTACTTC

clone_size: NA
v_call: TRBV7-6
d_call: TRBD1
j_call: TRBJ2-6
cdr3_aa: CASSGDRSSGANVLTF
cdr3_nt: TGTGCCAGCAGCGGGGACAGGAGCTCTGGGGCCAACGTCCTGACTTTC

clone_size: NA
v_call: TRBV29-1
d_call: TRBD2
j_call: TRBJ2-1
cdr3_aa: CSVLAGGAGNEQFF
cdr3_nt: TGCAGCGTACTAGCGGGAGGGGCGGGGAATGAGCAGTTCTTC

clone_size: few
v_call: TRBV2
d_call: TRBD1
j_call: TRBJ2-7
cdr3_aa: CASSEWRTGRYEQYF
cdr3_nt: TGTGCCAGCAGTGAATGGAGGACAGGGCGGTACGAGCAGTACTTC

clone_size: NA
v_call: TRBV9
d_call: TRBD1
j_call: TRBJ2-3
cdr3_aa: CASSLAGGTDTQYF
cdr3_nt: TGTGCCAGTTCCCTTGCAGGGGGAACAGATACGCAGTATTTT

clone_size: NA
v_call: TRBV6-5
d_call: NA
j_call: TRBJ1-4
cdr3_aa: CASMIHGGSNEKLFF
cdr3_nt: TGTGCCAGCATGATTCATGGAGGATCTAATGAAAAACTGTTTTTT

clone_size: NA
v_call: TRBV28
d_call: NA
j_call: TRBJ2-3
cdr3_aa: CASTSSTDTQYF
cdr3_nt: TGTGCCAGCACGTCGAGCACAGATACGCAGTATTTT

clone_size: few
v_call: TRBV6-5
d_call: TRBD1
j_call: TRBJ2-7
cdr3_aa: CASSRDRGEQYF
cdr3_nt: TGTGCCAGCAGCCGGGACAGGGGCGAGCAGTACTTC

clone_size: NA
v_call: TRBV4-2
d_call: TRBD1
j_call: TRBJ2-3
cdr3_aa: CASSRGQVGASTQYF
cdr3_nt: TGTGCCAGCAGCCGCGGACAGGTCGGGGCGAGTACGCAGTATTTT

clone_size: NA
v_call: TRBV5-1
d_call: NA
j_call: TRBJ2-7
cdr3_aa: CASSYLADLSYEQYF
cdr3_nt: TGCGCCAGCAGCTACTTAGCGGACCTATCCTACGAGCAGTACTTC

clone_size: NA
v_call: TRBV29-1
d_call: NA
j_call: TRBJ2-7
cdr3_aa: CSVVQGGNEQYF
cdr3_nt: TGCAGCGTTGTGCAGGGTGGGAACGAGCAGTACTTC

clone_size: NA
v_call: TRBV25-1
d_call: TRBD1
j_call: TRBJ1-4
cdr3_aa: CASSDIQGAANEKLFF
cdr3_nt: TGTGCCAGCAGTGACATACAGGGGGCAGCTAATGAAAAACTGTTTTTT

clone_size: NA
v_call: TRBV7-9
d_call: NA
j_call: TRBJ1-1
cdr3_aa: CSSSLRGGRGTEAFF
cdr3_nt: TGTTCCAGCAGCTTGAGGGGAGGGAGGGGGACTGAAGCTTTCTTT

clone_size: NA
v_call: TRBV29-1
d_call: TRBD1
j_call: TRBJ2-5
cdr3_aa: CSGDRVGETQYF
cdr3_nt: TGCAGCGGGGACAGGGTCGGGGAGACCCAGTACTTC

clone_size: NA
v_call: TRBV27
d_call: TRBD1
j_call: TRBJ2-7
cdr3_aa: CASRRQGALVF
cdr3_nt: TGTGCCAGCAGACGACAGGGGGCTTTGGTCTTC

clone_size: NA
v_call: TRBV4-1
d_call: TRBD2
j_call: TRBJ2-1
cdr3_aa: CASSPTSGRRVYNEQFF
cdr3_nt: TGCGCCAGCAGCCCTACTAGCGGGAGAAGGGTGTACAATGAGCAGTTCTTC

clone_size: NA
v_call: TRBV13
d_call: TRBD1
j_call: TRBJ2-7
cdr3_aa: CASSIQGAVEQYF
cdr3_nt: TGTGCCAGCAGCATACAGGGGGCCGTAGAGCAGTACTTC

clone_size: NA
v_call: TRBV19
d_call: NA
j_call: TRBJ2-2
cdr3_aa: CASSPDSTNTGELFF
cdr3_nt: TGTGCCAGTAGTCCGGACAGCACGAACACCGGGGAGCTGTTTTTT

clone_size: NA
v_call: TRBV5-6
d_call: NA
j_call: TRBJ1-1
cdr3_aa: CASSSLDRNTEAFF
cdr3_nt: TGTGCCAGCAGCTCATTGGACAGGAACACTGAAGCTTTCTTT

clone_size: NA
v_call: TRBV6-1
d_call: TRBD1
j_call: TRBJ1-5
cdr3_aa: CASSLSQGAGQPQHF
cdr3_nt: TGTGCCAGCAGCCTTTCACAGGGGGCAGGACAGCCCCAGCATTTT

clone_size: NA
v_call: TRBV6-1
d_call: NA
j_call: TRBJ1-5
cdr3_aa: CASSTGHPNQPQHF
cdr3_nt: TGTGCCAGCAGTACAGGACATCCCAATCAGCCCCAGCATTTT

clone_size: NA
v_call: TRBV7-3
d_call: NA
j_call: TRBJ2-1
cdr3_aa: CASSGSGGSHNEQFF
cdr3_nt: TGTGCCAGCAGCGGGAGCGGAGGCTCCCACAATGAGCAGTTCTTC

clone_size: NA
v_call: TRBV7-9
d_call: NA
j_call: TRBJ1-2
cdr3_aa: CASSLGTPHYGYTF
cdr3_nt: TGTGCCAGCAGCTTAGGAACACCTCACTATGGCTACACCTTC

clone_size: few
v_call: TRBV2
d_call: NA
j_call: TRBJ1-5
cdr3_aa: CASGEADSNQPQHF
cdr3_nt: TGTGCCAGCGGGGAGGCAGACAGCAATCAGCCCCAGCATTTT

clone_size: many
v_call: TRBV2
d_call: NA
j_call: TRBJ2-5
cdr3_aa: CASLAGETQYF
cdr3_nt: TGTGCCAGCCTAGCAGGCGAGACCCAGTACTTC

clone_size: NA
v_call: TRBV18
d_call: NA
j_call: TRBJ2-3
cdr3_aa: CASTNRGGGTDTQYF
cdr3_nt: TGTGCCAGCACCAACAGGGGGGGCGGCACAGATACGCAGTATTTT

clone_size: NA
v_call: TRBV2
d_call: TRBD1
j_call: TRBJ2-7
cdr3_aa: CASLNRGSSEQYF
cdr3_nt: TGTGCCAGCCTTAACAGGGGAAGCAGCGAGCAGTACTTC

clone_size: NA
v_call: TRBV5-1
d_call: NA
j_call: TRBJ2-2
cdr3_aa: CASSFEGNTGELFF
cdr3_nt: TGCGCCAGCAGCTTCGAGGGGAACACCGGGGAGCTGTTTTTT

clone_size: NA
v_call: TRBV2
d_call: NA
j_call: TRBJ2-1
cdr3_aa: CARLGQGGSAYNEQFF
cdr3_nt: TGTGCCAGATTAGGGCAGGGAGGTAGCGCCTACAATGAGCAGTTCTTC

clone_size: NA
v_call: TRBV19
d_call: TRBD2
j_call: TRBJ2-7
cdr3_aa: CASRSSGTYEQYF
cdr3_nt: TGTGCCAGTCGTTCTAGCGGAACCTACGAGCAGTACTTC

clone_size: NA
v_call: TRBV6-1
d_call: NA
j_call: TRBJ1-2
cdr3_aa: CASSLAGYNGYTF
cdr3_nt: TGTGCCAGCAGCCTTGCGGGGTATAACGGCTACACCTTC

clone_size: NA
v_call: TRBV27
d_call: NA
j_call: TRBJ1-5
cdr3_aa: CASSLMGAGQPQHF
cdr3_nt: TGTGCCAGCAGTTTAATGGGGGCGGGTCAGCCCCAGCATTTT

clone_size: NA
v_call: TRBV9
d_call: TRBD2
j_call: TRBJ2-1
cdr3_aa: CASSARLAGAYNEQFF
cdr3_nt: TGTGCCAGCAGCGCCAGACTAGCGGGAGCCTACAATGAGCAGTTCTTC

clone_size: NA
v_call: TRBV19
d_call: NA
j_call: TRBJ2-7
cdr3_aa: CASSIQSGATYEQYF
cdr3_nt: TGTGCCAGTAGTATTCAGTCAGGGGCGACCTACGAGCAGTACTTC

clone_size: NA
v_call: TRBV6-4
d_call: TRBD1
j_call: TRBJ2-1
cdr3_aa: CASSSETGAYNEQFF
cdr3_nt: TGTGCCAGCAGCTCGGAGACAGGGGCCTACAATGAGCAGTTCTTC

clone_size: few
v_call: TRBV5-1
d_call: TRBD1
j_call: TRBJ1-1
cdr3_aa: CASRSTGDAEAFF
cdr3_nt: TGCGCCAGCAGATCGACAGGGGATGCTGAAGCTTTCTTT

clone_size: NA
v_call: TRBV6-5
d_call: NA
j_call: TRBJ1-1
cdr3_aa: CASSPKNTEAFF
cdr3_nt: TGTGCCAGCAGTCCCAAGAACACTGAAGCTTTCTTT

clone_size: NA
v_call: TRBV7-9
d_call: TRBD1
j_call: TRBJ2-1
cdr3_aa: CASSLGTGQVAYNEQFF
cdr3_nt: TGTGCCAGCAGCTTGGGAACCGGACAGGTCGCCTACAATGAGCAGTTCTTC

clone_size: NA
v_call: TRBV6-5
d_call: NA
j_call: TRBJ2-3
cdr3_aa: CASSYPGTDTQYF
cdr3_nt: TGTGCCAGCAGTTACCCGGGCACAGATACGCAGTATTTT

clone_size: NA
v_call: TRBV30
d_call: TRBD2
j_call: TRBJ2-2
cdr3_aa: CAWSVREGANTGELFF
cdr3_nt: TGTGCCTGGAGTGTACGGGAGGGTGCGAACACCGGGGAGCTGTTTTTT

clone_size: NA
v_call: TRBV28
d_call: TRBD1
j_call: TRBJ2-7
cdr3_aa: CASSPSGQGVGGLDF
cdr3_nt: TGTGCCAGCAGCCCTAGTGGACAGGGGGTAGGTGGGCTAGACTTC

clone_size: NA
v_call: TRBV7-3
d_call: NA
j_call: TRBJ2-3
cdr3_aa: CASSSTGWGTDTQYF
cdr3_nt: TGTGCCAGCAGCTCTACAGGGTGGGGCACAGATACGCAGTATTTT

clone_size: few
v_call: TRBV7-3
d_call: TRBD1
j_call: TRBJ1-2
cdr3_aa: CASSPGQDYYGYTF
cdr3_nt: TGTGCCAGCAGCCCAGGACAGGATTACTATGGCTACACCTTC

clone_size: NA
v_call: TRBV10-3
d_call: TRBD1
j_call: TRBJ2-5
cdr3_aa: CAISPPGQGAREQYF
cdr3_nt: TGTGCCATCAGCCCTCCGGGACAGGGGGCGAGGGAGCAGTACTTC

clone_size: NA
v_call: TRBV7-3
d_call: TRBD2
j_call: TRBJ2-3
cdr3_aa: CASSPHVAGVTDTQYF
cdr3_nt: TGTGCCAGCAGCCCCCACGTAGCGGGAGTTACAGATACGCAGTATTTT

clone_size: NA
v_call: TRBV10-3
d_call: NA
j_call: TRBJ1-5
cdr3_aa: CAISDVGSLEPQHF
cdr3_nt: TGTGCCATCAGTGATGTAGGGAGCTTAGAGCCCCAGCATTTT

clone_size: many
v_call: TRBV5-4
d_call: TRBD1
j_call: TRBJ2-2
cdr3_aa: CASSLRDRISGELFF
cdr3_nt: TGTGCCAGCAGCTTGAGGGACAGAATTTCAGGGGAGCTGTTTTTT

clone_size: once
v_call: TRBV7-3
d_call: NA
j_call: TRBJ1-2
cdr3_aa: CASSYGVTGNINYGYTF
cdr3_nt: TGTGCCAGCAGCTATGGGGTTACAGGGAATATTAACTATGGCTACACCTTC

clone_size: NA
v_call: TRBV6-1
d_call: TRBD2
j_call: TRBJ2-7
cdr3_aa: CAIVGLGIYEQYF
cdr3_nt: TGTGCCATCGTGGGACTAGGGATCTACGAGCAGTACTTC

clone_size: NA
v_call: TRBV14
d_call: NA
j_call: TRBJ2-3
cdr3_aa: CASSQVQGSTDTQYF
cdr3_nt: TGTGCCAGCAGCCAAGTCCAGGGTAGCACAGATACGCAGTATTTT